The 19 T cell receptor beta chains below all came from one sample that was sequenced in a study of shared clonotypes between healthy human individuals. Sequencing was performed with immunoSEQ multiplex PCR; in TCRdb, only in-frame clones are kept and a portion is missing. Among approximately 470,000 clones listed, about 84% were seen once. Sequenced: PBMCs. All receptors come from a woman aged 40 to 49 in good health. Some clones in this sample may be carry-over from other donors' samples.

The V call is TRBV29-1, the J call TRBJ2-3; D possibly corresponds to TRBD1 (6 bases). Germline V gives CDR1 SQVTM, CDR2 ANQGSEA. V lost 8 bases to trimming and J lost 3 bases, with 18 bases between them. This CDR3 has 14 amino acids. The chain's CDR3 is CSPVVPGVTDTQYF. Written as DNA, the CDR3 is TGCAGCCCTGTCGTCCCAGGGGTAACAGATACGCAGTATTTT.

Only one count was recorded for this clone. It is likely a read error: a sequence one base away is far more abundant. Since no conserved phenylalanine or tryptophan closes the CDR3, a read error is the likely cause. The genes are TRBV11-2 and TRBJ2-7; maybe TRBD1 (6 bases). Germline V gene lookup returns CDR1 SGHAT and CDR2 FQNNGV. This CDR3 comprises 17 residues. The ends were cut back, 3 bases at V and 1 base at J, with 19 bases in the middle. CDR3 nucleotides: TGTGCCAGCAGCTTCACATGGGACACCACCCGATCCTACGAGCAGTACCTC. It is translated as CASSFTWDTTRSYEQYL.

The V and J genes are TRBV27 and TRBJ1-1, with D perhaps TRBD1 (5 bases). Trimming pared 3 bases from V and 6 bases from J, leaving 14 bases between. Germline assignment: CDR1 MNHEY and CDR2 SMNVEV (reference sequence). This CDR3 contains 14 residues. The CDR3 here is CASSLFHGGSEAFF. DNA of the CDR3: TGTGCCAGCAGTTTGTTCCACGGGGGATCTGAAGCTTTCTTT.

Notes on this clone: A far more abundant clone sits one base away, making this likely a read error. The gene calls are TRBV15 and TRBJ1-2; D not resolved. CDR3 length equals 13 residues. Germline-derived CDR1 and CDR2 are LNHNV and YYDKDF (reference sequence). For the CDR3, the DNA is TGTGCCACCAGCAGAGGCCCTCTAGGTGGCTACGCCTTC. Residues: CATSRGPLGGYAF.

The genes are TRBV7-9 and TRBJ2-5; the match to TRBD1 covers 9 bases. V gave up 5 bases and J gave up 2 bases; unmatched junction bases: 6. CDR3 size: 15 residues. Germline CDR1 is SEHNR and CDR2 is FQNEAQ (reference sequence). CDR3 DNA: TGTGCCAGCAGCCCATTCGACAGGGGGCAAGAGACCCAGTACTTC. Translated: CASSPFDRGQETQYF. The variable domain in full, with the rest retrieved from reference TRBV7-9 and TRBJ2-5, is DTGVSQNPRHKITKRGQNVTFRCDPISEHNRLYWYRQTLGQGPEFLTYFQNEAQLEKSRLLSDRFSAERPKGSFSTLEIQRTEQGDSAMYLCASSPFDRGQETQYFGPGTRLLVL.

CDR3 amino acids: CASSSNSRLAGGRAQETQYF. The CDR3, as DNA: TGTGCCAGCAGTTCGAACTCTAGACTAGCGGGAGGGAGGGCCCAAGAGACCCAGTACTTC. This chain joins TRBV27 and TRBJ2-5; 14 bases agree with TRBD2. The ends lost 4 bases at V and 1 base at J; junction bases unmatched: 14. CDR1 MNHEY and CDR2 SMNVEV come from the germline V gene (reference sequence). This CDR3 has 20 residues.

This clone was recorded only once. A far larger clone differs by one base, so this is likely a read error. The identical CDR3 is also encoded by other nucleotide sequences in the sample. This sequence joins TRBV28 and TRBJ1-1; D is unresolved. The CDR3 loop spans 15 amino acids. The V gene's germline CDR1 is MDHEN and CDR2 SYDVKM. The CDR3 loop is CASSLLGLGNTEAFF. CDR3 DNA sequence: TGTGCTAGCAGTTTATTGGGATTAGGGAACACTGAAGCTTTCTTT.

This clone was observed a few times. The chain has TRBV6-4 and TRBJ2-7, with TRBD2 identical over 12 bases. The CDR3 length is 15 residues. The junction had 9 bases not matched to a gene; V was cut back by 5 bases and J by 7 bases. Germline CDR1 MRHNA, CDR2 SNTAGT. The CDR3 region is CASSPKLAGGGEQYF. CDR3 DNA: TGTGCCAGCAGTCCGAAACTAGCGGGAGGAGGAGAGCAGTACTTC.

Written as DNA, the CDR3 is TGTGCCAGTAACACCGGGAGGGATCAGCCCCAGCATTTT. Its translation is CASNTGRDQPQHF. V is TRBV19 and J is TRBJ1-5; D uncertain. This CDR3 is built from 13 residues. Germline values: CDR1 LNHDA, CDR2 SQIVND (reference sequence). The V end lost 7 bases, the J end lost 5 bases, and 12 bases lay between the germline ends. The entire variable domain, with the rest obtained from reference TRBV19 and TRBJ1-5, is as follows: DGGITQSPKYLFRKEGQNVTLSCEQNLNHDAMYWYRQDPGQGLRLIYYSQIVNDFQKGDIAEGYSVSREKKESFPLTVTSAQKNPTAFYLCASNTGRDQPQHFGDGTRLSIL.

The V and J genes are TRBV5-1 and TRBJ2-3; 8 nucleotides match TRBD2. The CDR3 is 16 amino acids. CDR1 and CDR2 from the germline V gene are SGHRS and YFSETQ. V was clipped by 3 bases and J by 0 bases; unmatched bases: 6. The CDR3 region has the DNA TGCGCCAGCAGCTCCCCATCTAGCGGGAGCACAGATACGCAGTATTTT. Amino acids: CASSSPSSGSTDTQYF.

As to this clone: The same CDR3 arises from other DNA sequences in this sample as well. DNA of the CDR3: TGTGCCAGCAGTGAAGAGGTCACCGGGGAGCTGTTTTTT. Protein: CASSEEVTGELFF. This rearrangement joins TRBV2 to TRBJ2-2; no definite D call. The CDR3 spans 13 residues. V gave up 1 base and J gave up 4 bases, with 4 bases separating them. In germline, CDR1 is SNHLY, CDR2 FYNNEI.

About this clone: One end of the junction is discordant with germline, which a read error may explain. This chain connects TRBV28 to TRBJ2-7, with TRBD2 identical over 8 bases. This CDR3 region has 14 residues. Per germline, CDR1 MDHEN and CDR2 SYDVKM. As DNA, the CDR3 is TGTGCCAGCAGTTCCCCGGGGGGCGGACTAGCTCAGAGGTTC. It is translated as CASSSPGGGLAQRF.

The V gene is TRBV2, the J gene TRBJ2-7, with TRBD1 as a possible D gene (5 bases). CDR1 is SNHLY and CDR2 is FYNNEI in the germline V gene. Trimming stripped 2 bases from V and 7 bases from J, with 21 bases between. CDR3 length equals 16 residues. CDR3 sequence reads: CASSETRTRVVDEQYF. The CDR3 DNA is TGTGCCAGCAGTGAAACCCGGACACGGGTTGTGGATGAGCAGTACTTC.

In DNA, the CDR3 is TGTGCCAGCAGCTTGGCCTTCGACCTTGAAGCTTTCTTT. Translating it yields CASSLAFDLEAFF. The chain joins TRBV5-4 to TRBJ1-1; no definite D call. The CDR3 length is 13 residues. V lost 0 bases to trimming and J lost 7 bases, with 10 bases between them. Germline CDR1 and CDR2: SGHNT and YYREEE (reference sequence).

The chain has TRBV9 and TRBJ2-5; 12 bases agree with TRBD1. With 0 bases clipped from V and 5 bases from J, the junction kept 5 bases outside the gene matches. The CDR3 runs to 16 residues. The V gene's germline CDR1 is SGDLS and CDR2 YYNGEE. For the CDR3, the DNA is TGTGCCAGCAGCGTAGAAGGGACAGGGGGCTTGGAGACCCAGTACTTC. Translation gives CASSVEGTGGLETQYF.

As concerns this clone: A read error likely explains this, since a far larger clone differs by one base. The chain carries TRBV30 and TRBJ2-7; the D call may be TRBD1 or TRBD2 (6 bases each). The CDR3 contains 12 residues. Germline loops: CDR1 GTSNPN, CDR2 SVGIG (reference sequence). CDR3 nucleotides: TGTACCTGGAGTGGGGGGCGTTACGAGCAGTACTTC. Translating it yields CTWSGGRYEQYF.

V gene TRBV7-6 combines with J gene TRBJ2-1, with 10 bases fitting TRBD1. This CDR3 has 14 amino acids. Losses at the gene ends were 6 bases for V and 4 bases for J; bases not matched to a gene: 3. CDR1 is SGHVS and CDR2 is FNYEAQ in the germline V gene. For the CDR3, the DNA is TGTGCCAGCAGTAGGGACAGGGGATACAATGAGCAGTTCTTC. Amino acids: CASSRDRGYNEQFF.

The chain carries TRBV14 and TRBJ2-3, with 9 bases matching TRBD1. The V and J ends lost 5 bases and 6 bases, in that order; junction bases with no gene match: 9. The CDR3 is 15 amino acids. Germline CDR1 reads SGHDN; CDR2 reads FVKESK. CDR3 protein: CASSFGTGIADTQYF. CDR3 DNA: TGTGCCAGCAGCTTCGGGACAGGGATCGCTGATACGCAGTATTTT.

The sample holds a few counts of this clone. The genes are TRBV7-2 and TRBJ2-3; no definite D call. The germline gives CDR1 SGHTA, CDR2 FQGNSA. Trimming took 5 bases from V and 6 from J, leaving 12 bases between them. The CDR3 loop spans 13 amino acids. The CDR3 DNA reads TGTGCCAGCAGCCCCCGGCTCAGGGATACGCAGTATTTT. This sequence encodes CASSPRLRDTQYF.